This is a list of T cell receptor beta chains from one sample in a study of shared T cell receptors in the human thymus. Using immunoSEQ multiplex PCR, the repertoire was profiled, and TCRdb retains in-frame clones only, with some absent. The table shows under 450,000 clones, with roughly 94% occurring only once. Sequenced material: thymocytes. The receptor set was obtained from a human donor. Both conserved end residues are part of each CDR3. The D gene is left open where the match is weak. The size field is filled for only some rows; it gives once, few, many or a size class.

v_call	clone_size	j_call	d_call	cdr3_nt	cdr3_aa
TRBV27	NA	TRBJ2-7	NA	TGTGCCAGCCGCTCGAACCTGGACAACTACTACGAGCAGTACTTC	CASRSNLDNYYEQYF
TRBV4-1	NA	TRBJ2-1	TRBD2	TGCGCCAGCAGCCAAGAAAAACTAGCGGCTTACAATGAGCAGTTCTTC	CASSQEKLAAYNEQFF
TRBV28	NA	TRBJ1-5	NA	TGTGCCAGCTTAATTCAGGGTAATCAGCCCCAGCATTTT	CASLIQGNQPQHF
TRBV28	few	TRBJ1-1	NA	TGTGCCAGTACTCCCCGACTGGGGGGGGGCACTGAAGCTTTCTTT	CASTPRLGGGTEAFF
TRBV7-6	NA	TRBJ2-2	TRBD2	TGTGCCAGCAGCATGGGACTAGCGGGAGATCGAACCGGGGAGCTGTTTTTT	CASSMGLAGDRTGELFF
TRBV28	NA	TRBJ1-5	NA	TGTGCCAGTAGATATACAGGGAAGGTTCAGCCCCAGCATTTT	CASRYTGKVQPQHF
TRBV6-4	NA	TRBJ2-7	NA	TGTGCCAGCAGTGACTTCCCCCGATGGGAGCAGTACTTC	CASSDFPRWEQYF
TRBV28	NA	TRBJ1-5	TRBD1	TGTGCCAGCAGCCCAGGGACAGGGATTAGCAATCAGCCCCAGCATTTT	CASSPGTGISNQPQHF
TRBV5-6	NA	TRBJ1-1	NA	TGTGCCAGCAGCTTGACCGCCATGGGGAGACGCACTGAAGCTTTCTTT	CASSLTAMGRRTEAFF
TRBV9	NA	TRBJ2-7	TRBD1	TGTGCCAGCAGCGTAACAGGGACAGCCAATACCTACGAGCAGTACTTC	CASSVTGTANTYEQYF